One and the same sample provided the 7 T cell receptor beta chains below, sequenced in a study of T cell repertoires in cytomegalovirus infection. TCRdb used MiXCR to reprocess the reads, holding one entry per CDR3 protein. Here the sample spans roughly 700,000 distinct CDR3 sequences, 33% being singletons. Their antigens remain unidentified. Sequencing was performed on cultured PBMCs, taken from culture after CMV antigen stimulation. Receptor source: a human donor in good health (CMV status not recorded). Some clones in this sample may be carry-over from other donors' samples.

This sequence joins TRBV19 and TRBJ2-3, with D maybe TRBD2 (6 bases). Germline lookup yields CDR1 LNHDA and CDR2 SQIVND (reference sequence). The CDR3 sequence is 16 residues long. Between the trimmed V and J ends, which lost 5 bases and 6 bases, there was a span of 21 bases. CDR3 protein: CASSRRLAPWEDTQYF. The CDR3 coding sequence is TGTGCCAGTAGTCGGAGGCTAGCGCCCTGGGAGGATACGCAGTATTTT.

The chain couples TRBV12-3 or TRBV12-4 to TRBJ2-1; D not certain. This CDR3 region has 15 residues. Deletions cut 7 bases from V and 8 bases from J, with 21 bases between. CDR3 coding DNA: TGTGCCAGCAACGAGATGAACCGGCGAGGCGATGAGCAGTTCTTC. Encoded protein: CASNEMNRRGDEQFF.

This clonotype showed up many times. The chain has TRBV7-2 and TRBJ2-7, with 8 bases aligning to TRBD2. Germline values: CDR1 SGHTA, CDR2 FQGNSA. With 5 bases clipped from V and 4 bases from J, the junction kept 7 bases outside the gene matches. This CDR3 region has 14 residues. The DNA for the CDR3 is TGTGCCAGCAGCGTAACCCCTAGCGGGTACGAGCAGTACTTC. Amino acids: CASSVTPSGYEQYF.

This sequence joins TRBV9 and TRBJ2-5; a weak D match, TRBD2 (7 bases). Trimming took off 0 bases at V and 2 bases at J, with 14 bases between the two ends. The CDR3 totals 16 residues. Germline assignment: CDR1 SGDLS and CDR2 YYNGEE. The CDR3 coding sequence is TGTGCCAGCAGCGTAGATCGCGGGGGCCAGCAAGAGACCCAGTACTTC. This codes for CASSVDRGGQQETQYF.

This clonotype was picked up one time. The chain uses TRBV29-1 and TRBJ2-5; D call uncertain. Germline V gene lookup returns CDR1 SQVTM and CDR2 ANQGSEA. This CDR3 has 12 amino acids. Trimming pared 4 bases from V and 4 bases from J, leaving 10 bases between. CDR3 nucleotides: TGCAGCGTTGTTGGCAAGGCAGAGACCCAGTACTTC. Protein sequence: CSVVGKAETQYF.

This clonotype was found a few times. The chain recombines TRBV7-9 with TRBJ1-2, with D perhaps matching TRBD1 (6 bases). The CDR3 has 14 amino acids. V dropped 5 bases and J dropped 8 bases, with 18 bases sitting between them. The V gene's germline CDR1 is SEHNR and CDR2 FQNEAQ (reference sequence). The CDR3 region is CASSPRAGARGYTF. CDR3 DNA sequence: TGTGCCAGCAGCCCCCGGGCGGGGGCTCGGGGCTACACCTTC. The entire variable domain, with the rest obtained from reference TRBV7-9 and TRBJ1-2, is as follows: DTGVSQNPRHKITKRGQNVTFRCDPISEHNRLYWYRQTLGQGPEFLTYFQNEAQLEKSRLLSDRFSAERPKGSFSTLEIQRTEQGDSAMYLCASSPRAGARGYTFGSGTRLTVV.

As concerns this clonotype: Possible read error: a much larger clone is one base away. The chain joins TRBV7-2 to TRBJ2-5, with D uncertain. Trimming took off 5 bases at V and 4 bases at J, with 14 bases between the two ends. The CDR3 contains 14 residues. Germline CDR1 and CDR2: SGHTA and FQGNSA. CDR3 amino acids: CASSPPPDRETQYF. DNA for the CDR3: TGTGCCAGCAGCCCCCCCCCGGACCGAGAGACCCAGTACTTC. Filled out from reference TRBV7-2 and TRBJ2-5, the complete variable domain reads GAGVSQSPSNKVTEKGKDVELRCDPISGHTALYWYRQSLGQGLEFLIYFQGNSAPDKSGLPSDRFSAERTGGSVSTLTIQRTQQEDSAVYLCASSPPPDRETQYFGPGTRLLVL.